This T cell receptor (beta chain) was recovered during a study of blood T cell repertoires in COVID-19. TCRdb keeps only in-frame clones here, not all; method: immunoSEQ multiplex PCR. The table includes roughly 70,000 clones, about 88% detected once. Germline assignment: CDR1 SGDLS and CDR2 YYNGEE. The CDR3 is made up of 14 amino acids. V lost 3 bases to trimming and J lost 10 bases; unmatched junction nucleotides: 5. The gene calls are TRBV9 and TRBJ1-6; the match to TRBD1 covers 9 bases. Sequenced material: peripheral blood. The source of this sequence is a man in his 70s with acute or convalescent COVID-19. This CDR3 is CASSGGTGKSPLHF. The CDR3 coding sequence is TGTGCCAGCAGCGGAGGGACAGGGAAATCACCCCTCCACTTT.